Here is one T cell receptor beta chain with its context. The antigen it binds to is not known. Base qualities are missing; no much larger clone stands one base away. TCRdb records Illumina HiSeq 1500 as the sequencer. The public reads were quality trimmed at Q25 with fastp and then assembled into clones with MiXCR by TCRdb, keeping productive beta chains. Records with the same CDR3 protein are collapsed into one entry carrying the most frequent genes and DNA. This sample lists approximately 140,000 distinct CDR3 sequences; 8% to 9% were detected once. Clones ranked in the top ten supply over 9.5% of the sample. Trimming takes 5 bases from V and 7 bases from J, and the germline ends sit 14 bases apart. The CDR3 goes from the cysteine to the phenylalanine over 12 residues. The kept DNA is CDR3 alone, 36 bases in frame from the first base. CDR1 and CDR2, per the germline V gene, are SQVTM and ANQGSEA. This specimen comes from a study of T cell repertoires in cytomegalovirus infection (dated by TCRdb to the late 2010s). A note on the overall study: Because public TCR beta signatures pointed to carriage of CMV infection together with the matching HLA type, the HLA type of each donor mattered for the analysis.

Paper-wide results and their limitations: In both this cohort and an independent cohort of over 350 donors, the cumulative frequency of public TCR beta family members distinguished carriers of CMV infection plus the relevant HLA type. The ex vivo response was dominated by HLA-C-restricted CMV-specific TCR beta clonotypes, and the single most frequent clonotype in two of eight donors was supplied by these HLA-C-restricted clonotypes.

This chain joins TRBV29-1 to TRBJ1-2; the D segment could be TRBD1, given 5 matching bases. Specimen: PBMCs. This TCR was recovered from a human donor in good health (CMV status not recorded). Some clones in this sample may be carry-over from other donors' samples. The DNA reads TGCAGCGTTATTGGGGGTAATTCTGGCTACACCTTC. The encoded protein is CSVIGGNSGYTF. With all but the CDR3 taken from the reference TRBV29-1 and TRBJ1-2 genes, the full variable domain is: SAVISQKPSRDICQRGTSLTIQCQVDSQVTMMFWYRQQPGQSLTLIATANQGSEATYESGFVIDKFPISRPNLTFSTLTVSNMSPEDSSIYLCSVIGGNSGYTFGSGTRLTVV.